These 21 T cell receptor beta chains originate from one sample sequenced in a study of regulatory T cells in long-lasting Graves disease. Time point denoted: newly diagnosed GD, antithyroid drugs for less than 3 months. Isolated PBMC RNA provided the starting material for the TCR library. Construction of the TCR beta libraries employed iRepertoire HTBI primers in conjunction with Arm-PCR of CDR3 regions. TCRdb itself ran the multiplex PCR reads through MiXCR, one entry per CDR3 protein. The sample lists around 500,000 distinct CDR3 sequences, about 14% occurring once. These data were also filed under a second study, of T cells in Graves' hyperthyroidism and ophthalmopathy.

Sequencing was performed on peripheral blood mononuclear cells (PBMCs), taken at new diagnosis, from a patient treated with antithyroid drugs. Source of these receptors: a man between 25 and 39 years old with Graves disease.

This clonotype was counted between two and nine times. The rearrangement joins TRBV4-2 to TRBJ2-5, with 8 bases matching TRBD2. The length of the CDR3 is 15 residues. Per the germline V gene, CDR1 is LGHNA and CDR2 is YNFKEQ. With V trimmed by 1 base and J by 5 bases, 6 bases remained unmatched. The CDR3 spells CASSQVLSGSETQYF. CDR3 DNA: TGTGCCAGCAGCCAAGTTTTGAGCGGGAGTGAGACCCAGTACTTC.

This clonotype was recorded many times. The chain couples TRBV29-1 to TRBJ2-2; D gene unclear. Germline V gene sequence: CDR1 SQVTM, CDR2 ANQGSEA. Trimming pared 4 bases from V and 2 bases from J, leaving 8 bases between. The CDR3 has 13 residues. CDR3 DNA: TGCAGCGTTGTGTCAGGCAACACCGGGGAGCTGTTTTTT. Translating it yields CSVVSGNTGELFF.

As regards this clonotype: The junction departs from the called germline gene at one end, perhaps through a read error. J is TRBJ2-7 and V is TRBV12-3 or TRBV12-4; maybe TRBD1 (6 bases). The CDR3 is 12 residues long. The CDR3 loop reads CASSLAGLWTDF. The CDR3, as DNA: TGTGCCAGCAGTTTAGCGGGTTTATGGACAGACTTC.

This clonotype was counted at least ten times. This chain links TRBV20-1 with TRBJ1-4, with D possibly TRBD1 on 6 matching bases. Per germline, CDR1 DFQATT and CDR2 SNEGSKA (reference sequence). The V end lost 7 bases, the J end lost 7 bases, and 16 bases lay between the germline ends. CDR3 length: 13 amino acids. DNA of the CDR3: TGCAGTGTCCCTGGGGGGGCTGGTGAAAAACTGTTTTTT. Translated: CSVPGGAGEKLFF.

There are many counts of this clonotype. The rearrangement links TRBV20-1 to TRBJ1-5, with D possibly being TRBD1 (6 bases). CDR1 and CDR2 (germline): DFQATT, SNEGSKA (reference sequence). CDR3 size: 14 residues. Trimming removed 3 bases at V and 2 bases at J, with 11 bases between. The CDR3 here is CSARSGAGNQPQHF. CDR3 in DNA: TGCAGTGCTAGGTCGGGGGCTGGCAATCAGCCCCAGCATTTT.

V is TRBV7-2 and J is TRBJ2-7; possible D gene TRBD1, 6 bases. Trimming took 5 bases from V and 3 from J, leaving 11 bases between them. The CDR3 runs 13 residues. Germline values: CDR1 SGHTA, CDR2 FQGNSA. CDR3 amino acids: CASSPRDIYEQYF. The CDR3 coding sequence is TGTGCCAGCAGCCCCCGGGACATCTACGAGCAGTACTTC.

This clonotype was picked up many times. The chain uses TRBV10-1 and TRBJ2-3; tentatively, D is TRBD1 (6 bases). V was cut by 4 bases and J by 6 bases, with 11 bases left in between. This CDR3 contains 13 residues. CDR1 is WNHNN and CDR2 is SYGVQD in the germline V gene (reference sequence). CDR3 DNA: TGCGCCAGCAGTGTTTACAGGGCCGATACGCAGTATTTT. Amino acid sequence: CASSVYRADTQYF.

There are many counts of this clonotype. V is TRBV12-3 or TRBV12-4 and J is TRBJ2-7, with 9 bases identical to TRBD1. After removal of 5 bases from V and 6 bases from J, the junction contained 23 bases not matched to a gene. The CDR3 length is 19 residues. CDR3 residues: CASSPSPGTGPFRVGEQYF. The CDR3 DNA is TGTGCCAGCAGTCCATCCCCCGGGACAGGGCCTTTTAGGGTCGGCGAGCAGTACTTC.

At least ten counts were recorded for this clonotype. The chain links TRBV12-3 or TRBV12-4 to TRBJ1-1; 8 bases agree with TRBD1. V shed 2 bases, J shed 2 bases, and the junction held 7 bases outside the gene matches. This CDR3 has 16 residues. CDR3 in DNA: TGTGCCAGCAGTTTACGTCGTTCAGGGGGCAACACTGAAGCTTTCTTT. This gives the protein CASSLRRSGGNTEAFF.

This clonotype has a count of ten or more. The CDR3 DNA reads TGCAGCGTTGAGGCCGCGAACACCGGGGAGCTGTTTTTT. Translating it yields CSVEAANTGELFF. V usage is TRBV29-1 and J usage is TRBJ2-2; unclear D gene. Trimming pared 3 bases from V and 0 bases from J, leaving 5 bases between. This CDR3 is 13 amino acids long. CDR1 and CDR2 (germline): SQVTM, ANQGSEA.

This clonotype was seen repeatedly, ten times or more. V is TRBV2 and J is TRBJ1-2; D not certain. Per germline, CDR1 SNHLY and CDR2 FYNNEI. This CDR3 is built from 14 residues. V lost 5 bases, J lost 1 base, and 11 bases lay in between. The CDR3 bases are TGTGCCAGCAGTCACCCCGGGTATAACTATGGCTACACCTTC. It is translated as CASSHPGYNYGYTF.

This clonotype was seen at least ten times. In DNA form, the CDR3 reads TGCAGTGCTAGAGCGGGTAACACTGAAGCTTTCTTT. This sequence encodes CSARAGNTEAFF. J is TRBJ1-1 and V is TRBV20-1, with D uncertain. Germline CDR1 DFQATT, CDR2 SNEGSKA (reference sequence). Between the trimmed V and J ends, which lost 1 base and 2 bases, there was a span of 5 bases. CDR3 length equals 12 residues.

This clonotype was counted once. This may stem from a read error, because a much larger clone lies one nucleotide away. This chain links TRBV20-1 with TRBJ2-1; 7 bases fit TRBD2. The J segment lost 9 bases and the V segment lost 6 bases, leaving 20 bases of the junction unmatched. This CDR3 comprises 16 residues. The V gene's germline CDR1 is DFQATT and CDR2 SNEGSKA (reference sequence). CDR3 sequence: CSAATRRGVIGTEQFF. The CDR3, as DNA: TGCAGTGCAGCCACTAGACGGGGGGTGATCGGGACTGAGCAGTTCTTC.

This clonotype was detected many times. The chain recombines TRBV24-1 with TRBJ2-2; unclear D gene. The germline V gene has CDR1 KGHDR and CDR2 SFDVKD. The CDR3 contains 12 residues. V shed 6 bases and J shed 5 bases, with 6 bases lying between them. The chain's CDR3 is CATSRKTGELFF. In DNA, the CDR3 is TGTGCCACCAGTCGGAAGACCGGGGAGCTGTTTTTT.

The V gene is TRBV29-1, the J gene TRBJ2-5; D unclear. V was cut by 5 bases and J by 0 bases, with 7 bases left in between. The CDR3 runs to 12 residues. Germline V gene data show CDR1 as SQVTM and CDR2 as ANQGSEA. DNA of the CDR3: TGCAGCGTTACGTCGCACCAAGAGACCCAGTACTTC. Translated, it gives CSVTSHQETQYF.

This clonotype was seen ten or more times. The chain joins TRBV2 to TRBJ2-1; TRBD2 matches at 14 bases. The V gene's germline CDR1 is SNHLY and CDR2 FYNNEI. The CDR3 consists of 16 residues. V dropped 4 bases and J dropped 7; count of bases not matched to a gene: 6. The CDR3 sequence: CASSVTRLAGGNEQFF. CDR3 in DNA: TGTGCCAGCAGTGTGACGCGACTAGCGGGAGGGAATGAGCAGTTCTTC.

This clonotype showed up many times. The rearrangement uses TRBV5-8 and TRBJ2-1, with 7 bases identical to TRBD2. This CDR3 is 15 amino acids long. V trimming: 5 bases; J trimming: 5 bases; junction bases outside the gene matches: 10. The V gene's germline CDR1 is SGHTS and CDR2 YDEGEE. The CDR3 bases are TGTGCCAGCAGGTCCGGGCGGGAGTCCAACAATGAGCAGTTCTTC. This translates into CASRSGRESNNEQFF.

This clonotype has a count of ten or more. Here the CDR3 DNA reads TGTGCCACCAGTGACGCAGGCAGGGCGAGCAATCAGCCCCAGCATTTT. Translated, it gives CATSDAGRASNQPQHF. The chain uses TRBV24-1 and TRBJ1-5; possible D gene TRBD1, 5 bases. CDR1 and CDR2 (germline): KGHDR, SFDVKD. This CDR3 region has 16 residues. V was cut by 4 bases and J by 1 base, with 13 bases left in between.

In its sample, this clonotype was seen a few times. The chain joins TRBV4-2 to TRBJ2-7, with 9 bases lining up with TRBD2. Looked up from germline, CDR1 is LGHNA and CDR2 is YNFKEQ. This CDR3 has 17 amino acids. V lost 0 bases to trimming and J lost 6 bases; unmatched junction nucleotides: 12. The DNA of the CDR3 is TGTGCCAGCAGCCAAGAGACTAGCGGACCCACGGTAGGCGAGCAGTACTTC. As protein: CASSQETSGPTVGEQYF.

This clonotype appeared many times. The chain has TRBV20-1 and TRBJ2-2; the match to TRBD2 covers 9 bases. The CDR3 sequence is 14 residues long. The V gene's germline CDR1 is DFQATT and CDR2 SNEGSKA (reference sequence). V lost 6 bases and J lost 4; bases outside the gene matches: 6. CDR3 coding DNA: TGCAGTGCGTTGCGGCGGGAGGGCACCGGGGAGCTGTTTTTT. Protein sequence: CSALRREGTGELFF.

This clonotype was picked up many times. The rearrangement joins TRBV20-1 to TRBJ2-3; no firm D call. The CDR3 sequence is 13 residues long. V was pared by 3 bases and J by 0 bases, with 7 bases between. The germline CDR1 and CDR2 sequences are DFQATT and SNEGSKA (reference sequence). The CDR3 reads CSASWASTDTQYF. In nucleotides, the CDR3 is TGCAGTGCTAGTTGGGCTAGCACAGATACGCAGTATTTT.